The clone carrying this TCR beta chain was counted a single time. The source of the sample is a study of blood T cell repertoires in COVID-19. About the research overall: The United States, Italy and Spain were the sources of the acute and convalescent COVID-19 samples. Sources were T cells, B-cell-depleted T cells, or PBMCs; the material itself was cDNA or gDNA.

The germline V gene encodes CDR1 SNHLY and CDR2 FYNNEI. The V end lost 4 bases, the J end lost 7 bases, and 11 bases lay between the germline ends. The CDR3 covers 13 residues. Original processing methods: Nucleated cell counts were estimated from reference gene primer amplification. Here immunoSEQ multiplex PCR was the method, and the copy in TCRdb shows in-frame clones only, minus some. V and J calls and clone size are as listed in that table; D and trimming were resolved from the DNA. Of 120,000 or so clones listed, 80% to 90% are singletons. The receptor was isolated from a woman aged 55 to 70 with acute or convalescent COVID-19. Sequencing was performed on peripheral blood. The chain has TRBV2 and TRBJ1-5; D gene ambiguous. CDR3 in DNA: TGTGCCAGCAGTGTGGAGGTGCGGCAGCCCCAGCATTTT. This codes for CASSVEVRQPQHF.